This T cell receptor (beta chain) came from a study of T cell responses to AZD1222 COVID-19 vaccine. Repertoires were generated with immunoSEQ multiplex PCR, while TCRdb's copy carries only in-frame clones and drops some. Of approximately 140,000 clones in the sample, about 93% were seen once. CDR1 and CDR2 from the germline V gene are SGHRS and YFSETQ. The CDR3 is 12 amino acids. V trimming: 4 bases; J trimming: 7 bases; junction bases outside the gene matches: 5. This TCR derives from an adult in good health. The material sequenced was peripheral blood, taken on day 0 of AZD1222 vaccination. This chain uses TRBV5-1 with TRBJ2-7; 7 bases match TRBD2. The CDR3 spells CASSLKAGEQYF. The CDR3, as DNA: TGCGCCAGCAGCCTCAAAGCGGGGGAGCAGTACTTC.